This paragraph covers one TCR beta chain sequence. The CDR3 contains 14 residues. V lost 3 bases and J lost 8; bases outside the gene matches: 8. Per germline, CDR1 MGHRA and CDR2 YSYEKL. This record belongs to a study of blood T cell repertoires in COVID-19. Overall study context: T cells, B-cell-depleted T cells, or PBMCs provided the cDNA or gDNA that served as material.

In the original processing: Reference gene primers were amplified, and this amplification served to estimate nucleated cell counts. Assay: immunoSEQ multiplex PCR; the TCRdb copy retains only in-frame clones and omits some. The V and J calls and the clone size are those of that table, but D and trimming were determined from the DNA. The table has tens of thousands of clones, about 89% seen once. This clonotype was obtained from a man aged 55 to 70 with active or convalescent COVID-19. J is TRBJ1-2 and V is TRBV4-1; 8 bases align to TRBD1. The sample taken for sequencing was peripheral blood. CDR3 loop: CASSQDREGRGYTF. The CDR3, as DNA: TGCGCCAGCAGCCAGGACAGGGAGGGCAGGGGCTACACCTTC.